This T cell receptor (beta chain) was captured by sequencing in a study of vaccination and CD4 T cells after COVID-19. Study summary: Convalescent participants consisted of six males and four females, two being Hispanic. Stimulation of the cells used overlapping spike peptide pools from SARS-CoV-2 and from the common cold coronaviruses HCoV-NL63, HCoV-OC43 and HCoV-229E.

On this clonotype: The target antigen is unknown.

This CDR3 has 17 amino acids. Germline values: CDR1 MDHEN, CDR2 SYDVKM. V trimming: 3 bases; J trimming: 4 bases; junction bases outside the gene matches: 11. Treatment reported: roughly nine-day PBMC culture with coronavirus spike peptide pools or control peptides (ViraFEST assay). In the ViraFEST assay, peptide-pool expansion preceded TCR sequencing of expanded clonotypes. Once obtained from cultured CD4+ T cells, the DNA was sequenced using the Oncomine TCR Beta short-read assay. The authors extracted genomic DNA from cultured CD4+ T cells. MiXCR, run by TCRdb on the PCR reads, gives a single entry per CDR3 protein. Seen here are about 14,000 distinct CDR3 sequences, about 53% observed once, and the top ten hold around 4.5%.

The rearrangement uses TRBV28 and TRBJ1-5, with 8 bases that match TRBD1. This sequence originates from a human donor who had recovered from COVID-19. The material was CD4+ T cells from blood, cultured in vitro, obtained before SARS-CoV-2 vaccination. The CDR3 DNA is TGTGCCAGCAGTTTTTGGGCCGGGACAGGCCTAAATCAGCCCCAGCATTTT. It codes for CASSFWAGTGLNQPQHF.